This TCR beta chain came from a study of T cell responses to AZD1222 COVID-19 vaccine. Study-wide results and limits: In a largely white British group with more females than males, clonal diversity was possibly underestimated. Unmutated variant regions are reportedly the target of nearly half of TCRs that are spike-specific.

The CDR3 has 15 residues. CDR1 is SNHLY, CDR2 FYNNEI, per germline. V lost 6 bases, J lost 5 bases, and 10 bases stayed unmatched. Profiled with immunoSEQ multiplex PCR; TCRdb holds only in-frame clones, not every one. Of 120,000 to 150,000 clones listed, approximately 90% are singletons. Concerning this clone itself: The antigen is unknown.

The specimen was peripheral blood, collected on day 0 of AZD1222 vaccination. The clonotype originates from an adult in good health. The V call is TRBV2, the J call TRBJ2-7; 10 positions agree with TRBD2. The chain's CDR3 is CASSPSGGRGNEQYF. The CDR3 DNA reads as TGTGCCAGCAGCCCTAGCGGGGGCCGGGGGAACGAGCAGTACTTC.